The 17 T cell receptor beta chains reported below all come from one sample, sequenced in a study of shared clonotypes between healthy human individuals. Sequencing used immunoSEQ multiplex PCR; TCRdb keeps in-frame clones, though not all of them. In the table there are about 2.3 million clones, more than 80% of which are singletons. The source material was naive CD4+ T cells from PBMCs. Subset given: CD45RA+ positively selected. All receptors come from a man between 18 and 35 years old in good health. Some clones in this sample may be carry-over from other donors' samples.

The rearrangement joins TRBV6-1 to TRBJ2-5, with D uncertain. Germline-derived CDR1 and CDR2 are MNHNS and SASEGT. This CDR3 contains 16 residues. V lost 0 bases to trimming and J lost 1 base, with 12 bases between them. CDR3 protein: CASSEALRNFQETQYF. The CDR3 nucleotides read TGTGCCAGCAGTGAAGCGCTCCGGAATTTCCAAGAGACCCAGTACTTC.

The chain uses TRBV7-6 and TRBJ2-7; the D call may be TRBD1 or TRBD2 (5 bases each). Trimming stripped 5 bases from V and 0 bases from J, with 14 bases between. The V gene's germline CDR1 is SGHVS and CDR2 FNYEAQ. The CDR3 loop spans 15 amino acids. The DNA of the CDR3 is TGTGCCAGCAGCGAAGGCCCAGGGAGCTCCTACGAGCAGTACTTC. It is translated as CASSEGPGSSYEQYF.

The gene calls are TRBV18 and TRBJ2-5, with D possibly called TRBD1 or TRBD2 (5 bases each). Deletions cut 0 bases from V and 5 bases from J, with 16 bases between. Germline CDR1 is KGHSH and CDR2 is LQKENI. The CDR3 is 16 residues long. The CDR3 DNA reads as TGTGCCAGCTCACCACCTTATGGGGGTTCTGGGGAGACCCAGTACTTC. Its translation is CASSPPYGGSGETQYF.

The V and J genes are TRBV5-4 and TRBJ2-7; tentative D call: TRBD1 (6 bases). In germline, CDR1 is SGHNT, CDR2 YYREEE (reference sequence). V lost 4 bases, J lost 4 bases, and 15 bases lay in between. The CDR3 has 14 amino acids. The CDR3 region is CASSLRRDTYEQYF. For the CDR3, the DNA is TGTGCCAGCAGCCTTCGTCGGGACACGTACGAGCAGTACTTC. Full variable domain (missing parts from reference TRBV5-4 and TRBJ2-7): ETGVTQSPTHLIKTRGQQVTLRCSSQSGHNTVSWYQQALGQGPQFIFQYYREEENGRGNFPPRFSGLQFPNYSSELNVNALELDDSALYLCASSLRRDTYEQYFGPGTRLTVT.

This clone was recorded only once. The V gene is TRBV4-1, the J gene TRBJ1-2, with D tentatively TRBD1 (6 bases). The germline gives CDR1 MGHRA, CDR2 YSYEKL. The CDR3 runs to 15 residues. V was trimmed by 3 bases and J by 8 bases, leaving 19 bases between them. CDR3 in amino acids: CASSQPTSGAPGYTF. The CDR3 nucleotides are TGCGCCAGCAGCCAGCCGACTTCAGGGGCGCCGGGCTACACCTTC.

A remark on this clone: The sample holds other DNA sequences that translate to the same CDR3. This chain uses TRBV28 with TRBJ1-2; tentatively, D is TRBD1 (5 bases). CDR3 length: 13 amino acids. Trimming removed 2 bases at V and 1 base at J, with 5 bases between. Germline V gives CDR1 MDHEN, CDR2 SYDVKM. CDR3 region: CASSLQGNYGYTF. DNA for the CDR3: TGTGCCAGCAGTTTACAGGGTAACTATGGCTACACCTTC.

The rearrangement joins TRBV28 to TRBJ2-7; the D is unclear. From germline, CDR1 is MDHEN and CDR2 SYDVKM. V gave up 6 bases and J gave up 7 bases, with 16 bases separating them. The CDR3 covers 13 residues. CDR3 DNA: TGTGCCAGCAGCTGGGTACAAGTCGGGGAGCAGTACTTC. Translating it yields CASSWVQVGEQYF.

This chain uses TRBV6-5 with TRBJ2-5; no reliable D call. The J call is uncertain, as TRBJ2-7 better fits the DNA end. The V gene's germline CDR1 is MNHEY and CDR2 SVGAGI. The CDR3 has 15 amino acids. The CDR3 DNA follows: TGTGCCAGCAGTTACTCTGTAGCTTACCCCTACGAGCAGTACTTC. Translation: CASSYSVAYPYEQYF.

The V and J genes are TRBV6-5 and TRBJ2-7; D is unresolved. V gave up 0 bases and J gave up 6 bases, with 12 bases separating them. This CDR3 is 14 amino acids long. The V gene's germline CDR1 is MNHEY and CDR2 SVGAGI. As DNA, the CDR3 is TGTGCCAGCAGTTACTCTACTAACCAAGGCGAGCAGTACTTC. This codes for CASSYSTNQGEQYF.

With respect to this clone: Within the sample, other DNA sequences also encode this same CDR3. This rearrangement joins TRBV28 to TRBJ1-5; D is ambiguous. CDR3 length: 12 residues. Trimming pared 1 base from V and 6 bases from J, leaving 4 bases between. Per germline, CDR1 MDHEN and CDR2 SYDVKM. The chain's CDR3 is CASSLYGQPQHF. In nucleotides, the CDR3 is TGTGCCAGCAGTTTATACGGTCAGCCCCAGCATTTT.

About this clone: This CDR3 is also generated by other DNA sequences in the sample. The chain recombines TRBV11-3 with TRBJ2-7; D ambiguous. This CDR3 spans 12 amino acids. V lost 0 bases and J 4 bases, leaving 4 bases between the germline ends. The germline CDR1 and CDR2 sequences are SGHNT and YENEEA. This chain's CDR3 is CASSLEGYEQYF. CDR3 nucleotide sequence: TGTGCCAGCAGCTTAGAAGGGTACGAGCAGTACTTC.

The rearrangement uses TRBV2 and TRBJ2-2; TRBD1 matches 8 bases. Germline lookup yields CDR1 SNHLY and CDR2 FYNNEI. The CDR3 runs 13 residues. V shed 2 bases and J 7 bases; nucleotides not matched to a gene: 0. CDR3 sequence: CASSETGGGELFF. For the CDR3, the DNA is TGTGCCAGCAGTGAAACAGGGGGCGGGGAGCTGTTTTTT.

This chain links TRBV28 with TRBJ2-7, with 13 bases lining up with TRBD2. Germline V CDR1 and CDR2: MDHEN, SYDVKM. V shed 6 bases, J shed 3 bases, and the junction held 11 bases outside the gene matches. The CDR3 is 17 residues long. DNA of the CDR3: TGTGCCAGCAGGGAACTAGCGGGAGGGCCGGGGTTCTACGAGCAGTACTTC. Its protein product is CASRELAGGPGFYEQYF.

V and J are TRBV6-1 and TRBJ2-1, with 9 bases lining up with TRBD2. The germline V gene has CDR1 MNHNS and CDR2 SASEGT. The CDR3 runs 18 residues. With V trimmed by 2 bases and J by 1 base, 9 bases remained unmatched. CDR3 bases: TGTGCCAGCAGTGAATCTCGGTTTAGCGGGAGTTCCTACAATGAGCAGTTCTTC. Its protein product is CASSESRFSGSSYNEQFF.

Here the CDR3 DNA reads TGTGCCAGCAGCGTTCGACTAGCGGGAGACCACACCGGGGAGCTGTTTTTT. Protein product: CASSVRLAGDHTGELFF. The chain couples TRBV4-2 to TRBJ2-2; 12 bases are shared with TRBD2. Trimming removed 5 bases from V and 3 bases from J; junction bases left unmatched: 7. The germline gives CDR1 LGHNA, CDR2 YNFKEQ. CDR3 length: 17 residues.

The chain uses TRBV28 and TRBJ2-1; TRBD1 or TRBD2 may be the D gene (5 bases each). Germline CDR1 and CDR2: MDHEN and SYDVKM. V lost 1 base, J lost 5 bases, and 27 bases lay in between. The CDR3 loop spans 20 amino acids. The CDR3 loop is CASSLLAYRQDPWGHNEQFF. As DNA, the CDR3 is TGTGCCAGCAGTTTATTGGCCTATAGGCAGGACCCTTGGGGACACAATGAGCAGTTCTTC.

The J gene is TRBJ1-5, the V gene TRBV7-9; 8 positions agree with TRBD1. CDR1 and CDR2 (germline): SEHNR, FQNEAQ (reference sequence). The V segment lost 5 bases and the J segment 9 bases; nucleotides outside the gene matches: 9. The CDR3 runs to 14 residues. Here the CDR3 DNA reads TGTGCCAGCAGCCCTGGGACAGGCGAGCGGCCCCAGCATTTT. Protein: CASSPGTGERPQHF. Drawing the rest from reference TRBV7-9 and TRBJ1-5, the complete variable domain is DTGVSQNPRHKITKRGQNVTFRCDPISEHNRLYWYRQTLGQGPEFLTYFQNEAQLEKSRLLSDRFSAERPKGSFSTLEIQRTEQGDSAMYLCASSPGTGERPQHFGDGTRLSIL.